This TCR beta chain appears in the sequencing data of a study of T cell clusters in autoimmune cytopenias. TRB rearrangements were amplified by touch-down multiplex PCR with mixed TRB-A/B primers. TCRdb re-called the multiplex PCR reads, yielding one record per CDR3 amino acid sequence without DNA. This table holds about 5,000 distinct CDR3 sequences. TRB was amplified from approximately 230 ng of peripheral blood genomic DNA per sample. The germline CDR1 and CDR2 sequences are SGHTA and FQGNSA. This CDR3 comprises 16 residues. V gene TRBV7-2 combines with J gene TRBJ1-2; the TCRdb D gene call, TRBD1, has no DNA to confirm it. Sequencing used peripheral blood. The clonotype comes from a human donor with an autoimmune cytopenia or autoimmune hepatitis (not recorded which). The CDR3 sequence is CASRSYGTGPNYGYTF.